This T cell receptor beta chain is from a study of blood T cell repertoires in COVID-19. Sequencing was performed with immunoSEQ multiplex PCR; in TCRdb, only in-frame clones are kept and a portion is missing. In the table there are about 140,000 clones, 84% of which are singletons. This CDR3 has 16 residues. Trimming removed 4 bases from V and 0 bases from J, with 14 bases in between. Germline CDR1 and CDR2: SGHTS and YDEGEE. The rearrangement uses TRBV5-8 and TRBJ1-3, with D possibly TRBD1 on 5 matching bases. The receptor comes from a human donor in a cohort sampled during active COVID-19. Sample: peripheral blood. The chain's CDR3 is CASSLGRGISGNTIYF. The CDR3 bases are TGTGCCAGCAGCCTGGGACGGGGGATCTCTGGAAACACCATATATTTT.